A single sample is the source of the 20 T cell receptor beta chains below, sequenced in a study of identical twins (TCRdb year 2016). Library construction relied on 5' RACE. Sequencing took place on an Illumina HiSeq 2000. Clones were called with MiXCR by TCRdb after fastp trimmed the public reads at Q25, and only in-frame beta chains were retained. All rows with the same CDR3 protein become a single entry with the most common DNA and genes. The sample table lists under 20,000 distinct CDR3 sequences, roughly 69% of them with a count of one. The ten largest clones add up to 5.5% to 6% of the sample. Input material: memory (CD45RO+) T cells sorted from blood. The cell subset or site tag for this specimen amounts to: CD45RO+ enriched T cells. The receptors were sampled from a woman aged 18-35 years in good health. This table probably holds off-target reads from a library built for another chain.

DNA of the CDR3: TGTGCCAGCAGTCCCCGGGGGCGGGGGGCCCGGGACACCGGGGAGCTGTTTTTT. It translates to CASSPRGRGARDTGELFF. This chain links TRBV2 with TRBJ2-2; TRBD2 matches at 8 bases. The CDR3 contains 18 residues. J was trimmed by 3 bases and V by 5 bases; bases with no gene match: 14. Per the germline V gene, CDR1 is SNHLY and CDR2 is FYNNEI. Variable domain in full (rest from reference TRBV2 and TRBJ2-2): EPEVTQTPSHQVTQMGQEVILRCVPISNHLYFYWYRQILGQKVEFLVSFYNNEISEKSEIFDDQFSVERPDGSNFTLKIRSTKLEDSAMYFCASSPRGRGARDTGELFFGEGSRLTVL.

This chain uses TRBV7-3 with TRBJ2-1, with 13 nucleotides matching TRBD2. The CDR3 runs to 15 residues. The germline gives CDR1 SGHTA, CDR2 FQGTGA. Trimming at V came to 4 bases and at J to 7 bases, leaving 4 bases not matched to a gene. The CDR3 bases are TGTGCCAGCAGCTATAGGACTAGCGGGAGAAATGAGCAGTTCTTC. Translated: CASSYRTSGRNEQFF.

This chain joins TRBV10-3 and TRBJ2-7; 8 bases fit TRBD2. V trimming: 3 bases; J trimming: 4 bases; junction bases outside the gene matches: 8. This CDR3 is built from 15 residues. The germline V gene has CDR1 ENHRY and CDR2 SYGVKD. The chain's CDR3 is CAISDGLAGQYEQYF. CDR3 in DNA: TGTGCCATCAGTGACGGGCTAGCGGGTCAGTACGAGCAGTACTTC.

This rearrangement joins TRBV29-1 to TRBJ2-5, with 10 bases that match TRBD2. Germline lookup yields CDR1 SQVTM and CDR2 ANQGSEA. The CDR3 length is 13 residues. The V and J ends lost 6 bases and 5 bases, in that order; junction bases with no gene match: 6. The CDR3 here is CSVSPSGSETQYF. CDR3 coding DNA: TGCAGCGTGTCCCCTAGCGGGAGCGAGACCCAGTACTTC.

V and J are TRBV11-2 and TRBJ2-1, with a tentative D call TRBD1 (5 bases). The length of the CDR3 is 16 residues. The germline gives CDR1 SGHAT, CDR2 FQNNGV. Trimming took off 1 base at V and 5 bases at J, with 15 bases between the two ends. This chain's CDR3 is CASSLVGRQGNNEQFF. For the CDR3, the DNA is TGTGCCAGCAGCTTAGTTGGGCGGCAGGGAAACAATGAGCAGTTCTTC.

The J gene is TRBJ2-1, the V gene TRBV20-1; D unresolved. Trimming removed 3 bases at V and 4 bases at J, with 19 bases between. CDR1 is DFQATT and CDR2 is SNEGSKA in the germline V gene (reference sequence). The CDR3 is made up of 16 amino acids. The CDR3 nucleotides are TGCAGTGCTAGCCCTTTTATCTCGGACGGTTACAATGAGCAGTTCTTC. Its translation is CSASPFISDGYNEQFF.

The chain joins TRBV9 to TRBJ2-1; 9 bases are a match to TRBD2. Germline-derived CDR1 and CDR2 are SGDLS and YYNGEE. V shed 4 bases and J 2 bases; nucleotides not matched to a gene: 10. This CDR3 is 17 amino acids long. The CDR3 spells CASSSRGRARTYNEQFF. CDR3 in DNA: TGTGCCAGCAGCTCCCGCGGGAGGGCCCGTACCTACAATGAGCAGTTCTTC.

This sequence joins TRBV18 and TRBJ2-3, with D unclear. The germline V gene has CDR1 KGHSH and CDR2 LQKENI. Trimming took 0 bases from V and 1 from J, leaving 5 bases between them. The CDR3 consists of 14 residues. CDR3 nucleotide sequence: TGTGCCAGCTCACCACCGAGTCGCACAGATACGCAGTATTTT. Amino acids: CASSPPSRTDTQYF.

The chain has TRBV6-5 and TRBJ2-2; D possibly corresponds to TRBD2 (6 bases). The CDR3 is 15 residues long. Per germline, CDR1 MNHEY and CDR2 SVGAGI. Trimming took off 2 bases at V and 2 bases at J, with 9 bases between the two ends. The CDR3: CASSYRDLNTGELFF. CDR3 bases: TGTGCCAGCAGTTACCGGGACTTAAACACCGGGGAGCTGTTTTTT.

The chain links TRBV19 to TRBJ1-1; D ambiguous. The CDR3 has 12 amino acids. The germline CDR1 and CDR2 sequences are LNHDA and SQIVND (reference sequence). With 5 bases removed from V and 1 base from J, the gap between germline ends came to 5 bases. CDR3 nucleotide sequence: TGTGCCAGTAGTCGGGGGAACACTGAAGCTTTCTTT. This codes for CASSRGNTEAFF.

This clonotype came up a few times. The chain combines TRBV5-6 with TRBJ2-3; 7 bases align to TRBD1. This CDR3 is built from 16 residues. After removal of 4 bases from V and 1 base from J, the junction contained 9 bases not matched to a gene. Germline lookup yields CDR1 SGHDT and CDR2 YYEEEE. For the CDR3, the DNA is TGTGCCAGCAGCCCAGAGTTCGGGACAGGCACAGATACGCAGTATTTT. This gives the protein CASSPEFGTGTDTQYF. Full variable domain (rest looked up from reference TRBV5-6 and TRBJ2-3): DAGVTQSPTHLIKTRGQQVTLRCSPKSGHDTVSWYQQALGQGPQFIFQYYEEEERQRGNFPDRFSGHQFPNYSSELNVNALLLGDSALYLCASSPEFGTGTDTQYFGPGTRLTVL.

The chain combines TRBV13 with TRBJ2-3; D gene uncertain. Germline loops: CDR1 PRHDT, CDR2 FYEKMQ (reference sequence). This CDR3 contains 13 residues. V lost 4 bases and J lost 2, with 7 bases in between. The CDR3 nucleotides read TGTGCCAGCAGCTCCCTAGTCACAGATACGCAGTATTTT. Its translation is CASSSLVTDTQYF.

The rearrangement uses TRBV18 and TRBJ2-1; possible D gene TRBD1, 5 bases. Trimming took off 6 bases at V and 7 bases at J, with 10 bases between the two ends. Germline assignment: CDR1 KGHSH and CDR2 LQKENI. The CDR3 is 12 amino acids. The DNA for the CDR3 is TGTGCCAGCTCTCCCACAGGTAATGAGCAGTTCTTC. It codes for CASSPTGNEQFF.

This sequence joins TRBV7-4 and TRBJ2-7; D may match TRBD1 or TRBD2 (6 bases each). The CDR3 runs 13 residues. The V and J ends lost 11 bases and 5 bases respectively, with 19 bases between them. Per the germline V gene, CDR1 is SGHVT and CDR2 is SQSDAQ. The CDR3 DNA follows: TGTGCCGGAAGGGGGGCGGTCCGGGACGAGCAGTACTTC. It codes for CAGRGAVRDEQYF.

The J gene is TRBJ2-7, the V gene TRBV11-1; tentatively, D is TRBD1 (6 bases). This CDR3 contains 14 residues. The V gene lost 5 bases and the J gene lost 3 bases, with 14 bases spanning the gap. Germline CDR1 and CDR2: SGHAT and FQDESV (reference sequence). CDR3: CASSVGTNNYEQYF. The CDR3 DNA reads TGTGCCAGCAGCGTTGGGACAAACAACTACGAGCAGTACTTC.

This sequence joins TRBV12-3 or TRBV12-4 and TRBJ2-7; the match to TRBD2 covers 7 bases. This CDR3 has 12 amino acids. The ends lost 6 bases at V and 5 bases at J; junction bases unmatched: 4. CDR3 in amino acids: CASSSGGNEQYF. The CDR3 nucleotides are TGTGCCAGCAGCTCCGGGGGGAACGAGCAGTACTTC.

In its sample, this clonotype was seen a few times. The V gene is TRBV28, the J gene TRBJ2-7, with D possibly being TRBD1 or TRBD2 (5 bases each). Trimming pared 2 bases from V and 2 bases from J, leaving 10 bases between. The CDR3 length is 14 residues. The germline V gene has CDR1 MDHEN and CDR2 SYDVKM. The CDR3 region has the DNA TGTGCCAGCAGTTTAATAGGGGACCCCTACGAGCAGTACTTC. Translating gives CASSLIGDPYEQYF.

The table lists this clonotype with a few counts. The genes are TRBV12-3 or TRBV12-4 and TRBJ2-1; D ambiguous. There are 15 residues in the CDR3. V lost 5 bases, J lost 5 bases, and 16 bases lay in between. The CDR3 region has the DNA TGTGCCAGCAGTCTACCGACCCACACTCACAATGAGCAGTTCTTC. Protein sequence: CASSLPTHTHNEQFF.

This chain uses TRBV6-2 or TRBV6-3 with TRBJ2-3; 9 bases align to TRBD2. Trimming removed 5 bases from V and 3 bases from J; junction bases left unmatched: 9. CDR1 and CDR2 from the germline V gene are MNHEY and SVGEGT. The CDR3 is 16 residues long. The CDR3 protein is CASSGVGLASTDTQYF. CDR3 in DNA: TGTGCCAGCAGTGGCGTGGGACTAGCATCGACAGATACGCAGTATTTT.

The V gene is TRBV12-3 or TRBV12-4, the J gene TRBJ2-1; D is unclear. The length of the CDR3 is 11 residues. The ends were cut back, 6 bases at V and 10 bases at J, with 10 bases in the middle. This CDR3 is CASSLRLEQFF. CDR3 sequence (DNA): TGTGCCAGCAGCCTCCGGCTGGAGCAGTTCTTC.